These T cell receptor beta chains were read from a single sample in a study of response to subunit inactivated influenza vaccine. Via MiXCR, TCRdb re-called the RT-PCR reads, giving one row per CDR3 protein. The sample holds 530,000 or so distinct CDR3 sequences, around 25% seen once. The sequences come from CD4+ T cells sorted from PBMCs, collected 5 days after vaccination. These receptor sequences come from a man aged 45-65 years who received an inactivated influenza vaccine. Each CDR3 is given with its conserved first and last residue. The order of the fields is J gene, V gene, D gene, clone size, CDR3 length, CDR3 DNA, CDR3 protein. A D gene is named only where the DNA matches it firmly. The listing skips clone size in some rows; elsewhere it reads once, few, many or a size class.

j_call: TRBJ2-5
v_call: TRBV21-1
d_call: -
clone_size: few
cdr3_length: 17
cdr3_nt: TGTGCCAGCAGCAAACGCACCGGCGGGAATGGCCAAGAGACCCAGTACTTC
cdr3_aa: CASSKRTGGNGQETQYF

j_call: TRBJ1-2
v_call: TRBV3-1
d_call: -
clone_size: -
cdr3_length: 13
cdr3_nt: TGTGCCAGCAGCCAAAGAGACCTCTATGGCTACACCTTC
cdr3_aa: CASSQRDLYGYTF

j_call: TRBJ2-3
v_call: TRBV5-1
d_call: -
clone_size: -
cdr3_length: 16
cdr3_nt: TGCGCCAGCAGCTTGGCCCTGACACCCAGCACAGATACGCAGTATTTT
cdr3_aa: CASSLALTPSTDTQYF

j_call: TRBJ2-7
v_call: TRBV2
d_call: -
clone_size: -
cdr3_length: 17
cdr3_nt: TGTGCCAGCAGTGAAATAACGTGGACGCTGAGCTCCTACGAGCAGTACTTC
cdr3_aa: CASSEITWTLSSYEQYF

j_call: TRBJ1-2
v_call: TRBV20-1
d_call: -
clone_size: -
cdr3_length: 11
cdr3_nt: TGCAGTGCCGTAGACATCGATGGCTACACCTTC
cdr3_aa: CSAVDIDGYTF

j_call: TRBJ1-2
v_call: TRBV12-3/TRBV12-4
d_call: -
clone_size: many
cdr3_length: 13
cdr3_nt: TGTGCCAGCAGTTTCGCAGGGGACTATGGCTACACCTTC
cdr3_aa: CASSFAGDYGYTF

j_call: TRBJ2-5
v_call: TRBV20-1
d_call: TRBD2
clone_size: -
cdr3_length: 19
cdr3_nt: TGCAGTGCTAGGAGGGCCCAACTAGCGGGAGGGCCAAGGGGAGAGACCCAGTACTTC
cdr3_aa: CSARRAQLAGGPRGETQYF

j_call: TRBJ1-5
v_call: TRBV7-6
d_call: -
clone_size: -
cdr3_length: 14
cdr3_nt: TGTGCCAGCAGCCCCGACAGTCACAATCAGCCCCAGCATTTT
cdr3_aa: CASSPDSHNQPQHF

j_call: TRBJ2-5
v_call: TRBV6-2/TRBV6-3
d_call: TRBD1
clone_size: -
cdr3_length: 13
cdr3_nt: TGTGCCAGCAGACCTACAGGGGTGCGGACCCAGTACTTC
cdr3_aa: CASRPTGVRTQYF

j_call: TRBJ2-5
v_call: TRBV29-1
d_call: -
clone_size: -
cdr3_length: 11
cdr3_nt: TGCAGCGTTAAGAGGGGAGAGACCCAGTACTTC
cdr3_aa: CSVKRGETQYF

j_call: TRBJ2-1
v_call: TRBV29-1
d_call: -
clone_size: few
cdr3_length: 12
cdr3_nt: TGCAGCCTCCGAGAACCCTACAATGAGCAGTTCTTC
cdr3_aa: CSLREPYNEQFF

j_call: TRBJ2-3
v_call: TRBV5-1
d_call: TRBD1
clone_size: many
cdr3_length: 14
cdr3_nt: TGCGCCAGCAGCTTGGGAGACAGGGCAGATACGCAGTATTTT
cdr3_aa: CASSLGDRADTQYF

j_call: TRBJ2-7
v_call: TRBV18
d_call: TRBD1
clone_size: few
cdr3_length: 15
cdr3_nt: TGTGCCAGCTCAGCCGGGACAGAAGTCTTATACGAGCAGTACTTC
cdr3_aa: CASSAGTEVLYEQYF

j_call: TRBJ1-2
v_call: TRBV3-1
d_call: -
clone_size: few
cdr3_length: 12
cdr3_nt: TGTGCCAGCAGCCGGGCGGACTATGGCTACACCTTC
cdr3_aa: CASSRADYGYTF

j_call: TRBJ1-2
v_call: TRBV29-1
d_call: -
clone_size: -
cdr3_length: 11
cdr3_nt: TGCAGCGTTGACGGGGTAGGGGGCTACACCTTC
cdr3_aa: CSVDGVGGYTF

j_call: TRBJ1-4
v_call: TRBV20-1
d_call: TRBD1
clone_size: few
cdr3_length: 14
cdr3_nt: TGCAGCGCTAGATCAGGGGGCGCGGGAGAAAAACTGTTTTTT
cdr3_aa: CSARSGGAGEKLFF

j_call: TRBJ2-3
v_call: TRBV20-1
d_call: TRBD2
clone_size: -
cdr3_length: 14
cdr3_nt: TGCAGTGCTAGTGAACTAGCGGCCACAGATACGCAGTATTTT
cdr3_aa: CSASELAATDTQYF

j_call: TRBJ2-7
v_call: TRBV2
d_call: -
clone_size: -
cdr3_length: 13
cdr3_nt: TGTGCCAGCACCACGGACGGGACCTACGAGCAGTACTTC
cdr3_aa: CASTTDGTYEQYF

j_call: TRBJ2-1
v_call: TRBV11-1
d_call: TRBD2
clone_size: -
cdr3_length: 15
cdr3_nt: TGTGCCAGCAGCCATCAGCGGGAGTCCTACAATGAGCAGTTCTTC
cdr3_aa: CASSHQRESYNEQFF

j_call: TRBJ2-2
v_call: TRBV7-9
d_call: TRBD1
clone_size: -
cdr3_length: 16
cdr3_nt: TGTGCCAGCAGCTTCTTTCTGACAGGGCTTACCGGGGAGCTGTTTTTT
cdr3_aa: CASSFFLTGLTGELFF

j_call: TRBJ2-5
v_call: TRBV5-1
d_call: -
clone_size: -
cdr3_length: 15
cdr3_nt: TGCGCCAGCAGCTTGGCCAGAACCCTCCAAGAGACCCAGTACTTC
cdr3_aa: CASSLARTLQETQYF

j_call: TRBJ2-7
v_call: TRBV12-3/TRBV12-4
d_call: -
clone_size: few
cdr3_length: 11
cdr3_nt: TGTGCCAGCAGTATCGATCACGAGCAGTACTTC
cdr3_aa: CASSIDHEQYF

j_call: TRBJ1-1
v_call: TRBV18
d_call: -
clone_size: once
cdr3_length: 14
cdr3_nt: TGTGCCAGCTCACCTCAGTTTGGGGGGACTGAAGCTTTCTTT
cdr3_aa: CASSPQFGGTEAFF

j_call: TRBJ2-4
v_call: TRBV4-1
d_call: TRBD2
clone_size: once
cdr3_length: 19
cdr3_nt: TGCGCCAGCAGCCCGGGACTAGCGGGAGTCTGGTTAGCCAAACACATTCAGTACTTC
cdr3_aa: CASSPGLAGVWLAKHIQYF

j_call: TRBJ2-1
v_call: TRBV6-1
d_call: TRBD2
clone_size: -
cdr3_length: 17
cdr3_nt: TGTGCCAGCAGAAAGCTCGGACTAGCGGGGGGCTACAATGAGCAGTTCTTC
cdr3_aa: CASRKLGLAGGYNEQFF

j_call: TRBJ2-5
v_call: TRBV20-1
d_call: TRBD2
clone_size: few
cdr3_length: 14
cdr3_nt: TGCAGTGCTAGACCCCGGGGAGGGAGGGAGACCCAGTACTTC
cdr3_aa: CSARPRGGRETQYF

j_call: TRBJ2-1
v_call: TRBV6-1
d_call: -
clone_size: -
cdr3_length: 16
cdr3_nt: TGTGCCAGCAGCTCAAGGGGGGAGGGAACCTACAATGAGCAGTTCTTC
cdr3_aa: CASSSRGEGTYNEQFF

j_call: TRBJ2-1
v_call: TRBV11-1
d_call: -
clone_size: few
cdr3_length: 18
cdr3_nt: TGTGCCAGCAGCTTAGATGTGTCCGTCCACGTATCCTACAATGAGCAGTTCTTC
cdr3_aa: CASSLDVSVHVSYNEQFF

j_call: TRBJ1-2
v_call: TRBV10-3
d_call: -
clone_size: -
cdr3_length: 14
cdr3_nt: TGTGCCATCAGTGAGTCGACGGGGTACTATGGCTACACCTTC
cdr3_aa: CAISESTGYYGYTF

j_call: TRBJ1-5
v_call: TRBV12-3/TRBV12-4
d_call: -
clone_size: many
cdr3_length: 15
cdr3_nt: TGTGCCAGCAGTTTAGCGGGGTTGAGCAATCAGCCCCAGCATTTT
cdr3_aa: CASSLAGLSNQPQHF

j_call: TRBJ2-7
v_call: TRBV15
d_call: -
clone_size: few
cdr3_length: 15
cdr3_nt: TGTGCCACCAGCAGGGGGGTCGGGAGCTCCTACGAGCAGTACTTC
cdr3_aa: CATSRGVGSSYEQYF

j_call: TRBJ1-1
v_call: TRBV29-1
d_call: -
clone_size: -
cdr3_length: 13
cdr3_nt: TGCAGCGTCGCCAGGTCTTCGAACACTGAAGCTTTCTTT
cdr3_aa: CSVARSSNTEAFF

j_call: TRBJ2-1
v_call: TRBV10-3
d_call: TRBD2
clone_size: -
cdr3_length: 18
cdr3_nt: TGTGCCATCAGAAAGACTAGCGGGGGACTTGGGTCCTACAATGAGCAGTTCTTC
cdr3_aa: CAIRKTSGGLGSYNEQFF

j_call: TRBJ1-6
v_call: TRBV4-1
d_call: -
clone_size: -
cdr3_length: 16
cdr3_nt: TGCGCCAGCAGCCCGGTGGGTTCCGGGCCAAATTCACCCCTCCACTTT
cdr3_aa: CASSPVGSGPNSPLHF

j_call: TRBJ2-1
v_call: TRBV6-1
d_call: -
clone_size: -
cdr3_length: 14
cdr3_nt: TGTGCCAGCACCCAGGGGAGGGCCTACAATGAGCAGTTCTTC
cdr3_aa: CASTQGRAYNEQFF

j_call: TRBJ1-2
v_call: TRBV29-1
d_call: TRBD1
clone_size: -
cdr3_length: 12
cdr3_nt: TGCAGCGGGGGGACAGGGGTCTATGGCTACACCTTC
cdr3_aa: CSGGTGVYGYTF

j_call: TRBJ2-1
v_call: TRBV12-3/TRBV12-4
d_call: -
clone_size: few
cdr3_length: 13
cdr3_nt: TGTGCCAGCAGCGTGGGGCAGAACAATGAGCAGTTCTTC
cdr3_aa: CASSVGQNNEQFF

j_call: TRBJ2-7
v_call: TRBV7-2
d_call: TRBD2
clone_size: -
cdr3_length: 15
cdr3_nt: TGTGCCAGCAGCTTAAATAGCGGGGAAACCTACGAGCAGTACTTC
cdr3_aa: CASSLNSGETYEQYF

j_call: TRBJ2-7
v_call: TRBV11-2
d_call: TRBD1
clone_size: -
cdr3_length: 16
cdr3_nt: TGTGCCAGCAGCCTTGGGACAGGGGGCGCGTCCTACGAGCAGTACTTC
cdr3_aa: CASSLGTGGASYEQYF

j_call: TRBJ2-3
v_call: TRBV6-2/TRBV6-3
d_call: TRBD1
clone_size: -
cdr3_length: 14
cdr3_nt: TGTGCCAGCAGTAGAGACAGGGATGGAGATACGCAGTATTTT
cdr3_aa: CASSRDRDGDTQYF

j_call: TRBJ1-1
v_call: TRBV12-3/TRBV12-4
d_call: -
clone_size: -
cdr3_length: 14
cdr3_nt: TGTGCCAGCAGTTTCGACCCTCGGAACACTGAAGCTTTCTTT
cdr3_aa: CASSFDPRNTEAFF

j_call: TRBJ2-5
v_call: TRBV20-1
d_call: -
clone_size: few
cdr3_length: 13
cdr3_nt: TGCAGTGCCAAAAACCGACAGCGAGAGACCCAGTACTTC
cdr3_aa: CSAKNRQRETQYF

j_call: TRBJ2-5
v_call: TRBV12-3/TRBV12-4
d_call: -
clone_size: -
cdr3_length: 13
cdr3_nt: TGTGCCAGCCTTCGGGCGGGAAGGGAGACCCAGTACTTC
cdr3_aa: CASLRAGRETQYF

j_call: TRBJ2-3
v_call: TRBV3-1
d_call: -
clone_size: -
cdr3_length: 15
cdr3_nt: TGTGCCAGCAGCCAAGATCCCAGCGTCACAGATACGCAGTATTTT
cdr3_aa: CASSQDPSVTDTQYF

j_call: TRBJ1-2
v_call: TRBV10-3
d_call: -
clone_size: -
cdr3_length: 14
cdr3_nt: TGTGCCATCAGTGAGTCGCGGAGGGACAATGGCTACACCTTC
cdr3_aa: CAISESRRDNGYTF

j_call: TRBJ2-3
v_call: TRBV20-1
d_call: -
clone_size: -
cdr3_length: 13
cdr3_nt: TGCAGTGCCCCTCGTTCGGCCACAGATACGCAGTATTTT
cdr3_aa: CSAPRSATDTQYF

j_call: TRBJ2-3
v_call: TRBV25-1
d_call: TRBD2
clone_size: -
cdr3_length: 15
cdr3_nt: TGTGCCAGCAGTGAATCTAGCGGGGTTACAGATACGCAGTATTTT
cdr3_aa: CASSESSGVTDTQYF

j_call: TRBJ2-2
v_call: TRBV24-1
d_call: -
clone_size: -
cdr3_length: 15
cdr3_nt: TGTGCCACCAGCGTACAGGAAGCGAACACCGGGGAGCTGTTTTTT
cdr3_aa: CATSVQEANTGELFF

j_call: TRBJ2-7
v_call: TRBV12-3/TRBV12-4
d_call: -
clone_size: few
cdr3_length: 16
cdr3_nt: TGTGCCAGCACCCCTCGGCGGGGGACAGGTGCCTACGAGCAGTACTTC
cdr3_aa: CASTPRRGTGAYEQYF

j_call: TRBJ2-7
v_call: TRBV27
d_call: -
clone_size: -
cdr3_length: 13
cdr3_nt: TGTGCCAGCAGTTTACGGCTGACCTACGAGCAGTACTTC
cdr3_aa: CASSLRLTYEQYF

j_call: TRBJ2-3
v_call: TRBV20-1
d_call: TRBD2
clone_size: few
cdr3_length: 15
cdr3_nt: TGCAGTGCTAGAGGGCTGCGGGGGGTCACAGATACGCAGTATTTT
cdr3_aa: CSARGLRGVTDTQYF

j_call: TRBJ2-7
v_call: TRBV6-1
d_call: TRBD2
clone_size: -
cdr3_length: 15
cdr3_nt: TGTGCCAGCAGTCCAGGAGGGAGGGAGTTTGACGAGCAGTACTTC
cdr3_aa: CASSPGGREFDEQYF

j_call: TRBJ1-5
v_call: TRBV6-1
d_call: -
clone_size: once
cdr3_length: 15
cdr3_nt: TGTGCCAGCAGTGAAACAGGGTTTAGCAATCAGCCCCAGCATTTT
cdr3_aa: CASSETGFSNQPQHF

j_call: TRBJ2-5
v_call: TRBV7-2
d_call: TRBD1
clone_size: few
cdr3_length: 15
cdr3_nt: TGTGCCAGCAGCCTTAAGTTGGGGCCAGGGGGGACCCAGTACTTC
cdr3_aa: CASSLKLGPGGTQYF